This T cell receptor (beta chain) was sequenced in a study of OX40 agonist ivuxolimab in advanced cancers. Study information: At 0.01 to 10 mg/kg, ivuxolimab was administered intravenously to patients every 2 weeks. Enrolled patients in dose escalation had cancers that were hepatocellular carcinoma, melanoma, renal cell or head and neck cancer. Findings and caveats of the study: Among the least clonally expanded were partial responders at 0.1-3.0 mg/kg.

A remark on this clone: Its antigen remains unidentified.

Profiling relied on immunoSEQ multiplex PCR, and the TCRdb table lists in-frame clones only, not all of them. The sample carries 23,000 or so clones, 83% recorded once. Autoimmune disease history or systemic immunosuppression led to patients being barred. This CDR3 is built from 15 residues. The V gene end was trimmed by 3 bases and the J gene end by 3 bases; junction bases not matched to a gene: 4. CDR1 is SGHDT and CDR2 is YYEEEE in the germline V gene. This clonotype originated in an adult with an advanced solid tumor such as melanoma, head and neck, liver or kidney cancer. This rearrangement joins TRBV5-6 to TRBJ1-2; TRBD1 aligns across 11 bases. Sequencing was performed on CD4+ or CD8+ T cells sorted from blood, taken in a trial of the OX40 agonist ivuxolimab. CDR3 sequence (DNA): TGTGCCAGCAGCTCTCCGGGACAGGGGGACTATGGCTACACCTTC. Translating it yields CASSSPGQGDYGYTF.